Listed here are 5 T cell receptor beta chains from one sample, sequenced in a study of T cell repertoires in cytomegalovirus infection (dated by TCRdb to between 2018 and 2021). For sequencing, an Illumina HiSeq 1500 was employed. The public reads were reprocessed in TCRdb via fastp at Q25 and MiXCR, keeping in-frame beta chains. Rows with one shared CDR3 protein collapse into an entry with the most common genes and DNA. This sample has some 150,000 distinct CDR3 sequences in its table, and under 8.5% of those were observed once. Under 20% of the sample lies in the top ten. Sequences were obtained from PBMCs. The receptors here all came from a human donor in good health (CMV status not recorded). Some clones in this sample may be carry-over from other donors' samples.

This clonotype occurred many times. The chain joins TRBV12-3 or TRBV12-4 to TRBJ1-1; D might be TRBD1 (6 bases). Trimming stripped 4 bases from V and 6 bases from J, with 15 bases between. The CDR3 has 14 amino acids. CDR3 sequence reads: CASSWNRVPPEAFF. The CDR3 nucleotides read TGTGCCAGCAGTTGGAACAGGGTACCCCCTGAAGCTTTCTTT.

CDR3 DNA sequence: TGTGCCAGCAGCGGACAGGCCAATGAAGCTTTCTTT. Translated, it gives CASSGQANEAFF. This chain connects TRBV6-2 or TRBV6-3 to TRBJ1-1, with 7 bases identical to TRBD1. Germline CDR1 reads MNHEY; CDR2 reads SVGEGT. This CDR3 region has 12 residues. V lost 6 bases and J lost 7; bases outside the gene matches: 5.

This clonotype was seen a few times. This chain joins TRBV18 and TRBJ2-5; D is ambiguous. This CDR3 contains 13 residues. Germline values: CDR1 KGHSH, CDR2 LQKENI. Deletions cut 5 bases from V and 0 bases from J, with 7 bases between. The CDR3 loop is CASSKQYQETQYF. In DNA form, the CDR3 reads TGTGCCAGCTCAAAGCAGTACCAAGAGACCCAGTACTTC. Full variable domain (remainder filled in from reference TRBV18 and TRBJ2-5): NAGVMQNPRHLVRRRGQEARLRCSPMKGHSHVYWYRQLPEEGLKFMVYLQKENIIDESGMPKERFSAEFPKEGPSILRIQQVVRGDSAAYFCASSKQYQETQYFGPGTRLLVL.

This clonotype turned up a few times. This chain connects TRBV20-1 to TRBJ1-1; 7 nucleotides agree with TRBD1. After removal of 5 bases from V and 5 bases from J, the junction contained 5 bases not matched to a gene. CDR1 is DFQATT, CDR2 SNEGSKA, per germline (reference sequence). The CDR3 runs 12 residues. The CDR3 loop is CSAREGATEAFF. DNA of the CDR3: TGCAGTGCTCGCGAGGGGGCAACTGAAGCTTTCTTT.

This clonotype came up many times. The chain combines TRBV9 with TRBJ2-1, with D possibly being TRBD1 or TRBD2 (6 bases each). V lost 5 bases to trimming and J lost 4 bases, with 13 bases between them. Germline V lookup: CDR1 SGDLS, CDR2 YYNGEE. The CDR3 extends over 14 amino acids. This CDR3 reads CASSHRGTYNEQFF. In DNA form, the CDR3 reads TGTGCCAGCAGTCATCGGGGGACATACAATGAGCAGTTCTTC.